The rows below give T cell receptor beta chains drawn from one sample of a study of blood T cell repertoires in COVID-19. Profiling relied on immunoSEQ multiplex PCR, and the TCRdb table lists in-frame clones only, not all of them. The table lists approximately 110,000 clones, around 85% of them singletons. Sequenced: peripheral blood. The receptors originated from a human donor in a cohort sampled during active COVID-19. CDR3s include the opening cysteine and the closing phenylalanine or tryptophan. The order of the fields is D gene, clone size, V gene, J gene, CDR3 DNA, CDR3 protein. D genes are given only for firm matches. The listing skips clone size in some rows; elsewhere it reads once, few, many or a size class.

TRBD2,once,TRBV6-4,TRBJ2-5,TGTGCCAGCAGCGTGACTAGCGGGGGGAAAGAGACCCAGTACTTC,CASSVTSGGKETQYF
.,.,TRBV6-5,TRBJ1-1,TGTGCCAGCAGCGTTAGGACACTTTCTGAAGCTTTCTTT,CASSVRTLSEAFF
TRBD2,.,TRBV9,TRBJ2-2,TGTGCCAGCAGCCCCCGGAGCGGGGGGAACACCGGGGAGCTGTTTTTT,CASSPRSGGNTGELFF
.,.,TRBV7-8,TRBJ1-4,TGTGCCAGCAGCCGCCTCGGGGAAAAACTGTTTTTT,CASSRLGEKLFF
.,.,TRBV29-1,TRBJ2-7,TGCAGCGTTGAGTCAGGATCCTACGAGCAGTACTTC,CSVESGSYEQYF
.,.,TRBV4-3,TRBJ2-3,TGCGCCAGCAGCCAAGTAGGAGGGGGGGCCGGTCATCCAGATACGCAGTATTTT,CASSQVGGGAGHPDTQYF
.,few,TRBV19,TRBJ1-2,TGTGCCAGTAGTATCACGCAGGGAAGTGGCTACACCTTC,CASSITQGSGYTF
TRBD1,.,TRBV6-5,TRBJ1-1,TGTGCCAGCAGACGGACAGGGGGTGACACTGAAGCTTTCTTT,CASRRTGGDTEAFF
.,few,TRBV10-3,TRBJ1-1,TGTGCCACCTCCGGGACAAGTAACACTGAAGCTTTCTTT,CATSGTSNTEAFF
TRBD1,.,TRBV27,TRBJ1-4,TGTGCCAGCAGTTTCGGGACAGGGGCCGATGAAAAACTGTTTTTT,CASSFGTGADEKLFF
.,.,TRBV14,TRBJ1-1,TGTGCCAGCAGCAGGCGGGAGGCGAACACTGAAGCTTTCTTT,CASSRREANTEAFF
TRBD1,.,TRBV6-6,TRBJ1-4,TGTGCCAGCAGTTCCCACCAGGGGGCAGAAAAACTGTTTTTT,CASSSHQGAEKLFF
TRBD1,.,TRBV7-9,TRBJ2-6,TGTGCCAGCCGCCCTACCGGGACAGGGGGAACTGGGGCCAACGTCCTGACTTTC,CASRPTGTGGTGANVLTF
.,.,TRBV2,TRBJ2-1,TGTGCCAGCAAAAGGACACGCTACAATGAGCAGTTCTTC,CASKRTRYNEQFF
TRBD1,.,TRBV18,TRBJ2-7,TGTGCCAGCTCACCTTACGGACAGGGGGCCAGGGGATACGAGCAGTACTTC,CASSPYGQGARGYEQYF
TRBD1,.,TRBV6-2/TRBV6-3,TRBJ1-5,TGTGCCAGCAGCCCTCAGCTGGGACAGGGGGCCAAACAGCCCCAGCATTTT,CASSPQLGQGAKQPQHF
TRBD1,once,TRBV2,TRBJ2-7,TGTGCCAGCAGTGCCCTGGGACAGATCTACGAGCAGTACTTC,CASSALGQIYEQYF
TRBD2,.,TRBV4-1,TRBJ2-4,TGCGCCAGCAGCCGACAAACTAGCGGGGGGCGCGGGGGAGGGGCCAAAAACATTCAGTACTTC,CASSRQTSGGRGGGAKNIQYF
TRBD1,.,TRBV5-1,TRBJ2-3,TGCGCCAGCAGCGGACAGGCAAGCACAGATACGCAGTATTTT,CASSGQASTDTQYF
.,.,TRBV4-1,TRBJ1-6,TGCGCCAGCAGCCAAGTGGAAGGGGCCTATTCACCCCTCCACTTT,CASSQVEGAYSPLHF
TRBD1,.,TRBV6-4,TRBJ2-1,TGTGCCAGCAGTGACTCGTGGCGGGACAGGGGGCTTTACAATGAGCAGTTCTTC,CASSDSWRDRGLYNEQFF
.,.,TRBV7-2,TRBJ1-1,TGTGCCAGCAGCTCAAACACAGGGACTGAAGCTTTCTTT,CASSSNTGTEAFF